These 13 T cell receptor beta chains came from one sample sequenced in a study of CD4 T cells in relation to SARS-CoV-2 and coronaviruses. Sequencing used immunoSEQ multiplex PCR; TCRdb keeps in-frame clones, though not all of them. The sample shows roughly 60,000 clones, about 95% of them seen only once. Unexposed donor CD4+ T cells date from about 2011-2018, before the COVID-19 pandemic. Sequencing was carried out using naive CD4+ T cells from PBMCs. Noted subset: naive CD4+ T cells isolated by negative enrichment. All receptors derive from a human donor in good health.

This chain joins TRBV2 and TRBJ2-1; TRBD2 matches 9 bases. The CDR3 has 15 residues. V dropped 7 bases and J dropped 4; count of bases not matched to a gene: 8. CDR1 and CDR2 from the germline V gene are SNHLY and FYNNEI. The CDR3 coding sequence is TGTGCCAGCACCCAGTCTAGCGGGGTTTACAATGAGCAGTTCTTC. Translation: CASTQSSGVYNEQFF.

V and J are TRBV3-1 (or the pseudogene TRBV3-2) and TRBJ1-6, with 7 bases aligning to TRBD1. The V gene's germline CDR1 is LGHDT and CDR2 YNNKEL (reference sequence). The CDR3 runs to 16 residues. The ends lost 4 bases at V and 4 bases at J; junction bases unmatched: 7. The CDR3 is CASSLRQGQYNSPLHF. The CDR3 nucleotides are TGTGCCAGCAGCCTAAGACAGGGCCAATATAATTCACCCCTCCACTTT.

V is TRBV10-3 and J is TRBJ2-1; no definite D call. The CDR3 is 17 amino acids. V was cut by 0 bases and J by 0 bases, with 12 bases left in between. From germline, CDR1 is ENHRY and CDR2 SYGVKD. As DNA, the CDR3 is TGTGCCATCAGTGAGTCAGGGCGGATCGGCTCCTACAATGAGCAGTTCTTC. Translation gives CAISESGRIGSYNEQFF.

The chain couples TRBV7-3 to TRBJ2-3, with 8 bases lining up with TRBD2. The CDR3 has 17 residues. Germline assignment: CDR1 SGHTA and CDR2 FQGTGA. V trimming: 5 bases; J trimming: 1 base; junction bases outside the gene matches: 11. The CDR3 sequence: CASSLREPGGGTDTQYF. Written as DNA, the CDR3 is TGTGCCAGCAGCCTAAGAGAGCCGGGAGGGGGCACAGATACGCAGTATTTT.

V is TRBV5-1 and J is TRBJ2-5; 7 bases are a match to TRBD2. Germline-derived CDR1 and CDR2 are SGHRS and YFSETQ. The CDR3 has 15 amino acids. Trimming cost V 4 bases and J 5 bases; bases outside gene matches: 11. The CDR3 sequence: CASSAASTSSETQYF. In DNA form, the CDR3 reads TGCGCCAGCAGCGCTGCATCGACTAGCAGTGAGACCCAGTACTTC.

This rearrangement joins TRBV10-2 to TRBJ2-1; 11 bases fit TRBD2. Germline trimming cut 10 bases from V and 5 bases from J; bases unmatched to any gene: 13. The CDR3 is made up of 16 amino acids. From germline, CDR1 is WSHSY and CDR2 SAAADI. The CDR3: CATYSGRATIDNEQFF. The CDR3 DNA reads TGCGCCACCTATAGCGGGAGGGCCACCATCGACAATGAGCAGTTCTTC.

The chain carries TRBV28 and TRBJ2-6; TRBD2 aligns across 7 bases. The CDR3 contains 17 residues. Looked up from germline, CDR1 is MDHEN and CDR2 is SYDVKM. J gave up 0 bases and V 6 bases, and 8 bases lay outside the gene matches. The CDR3: CASSPRTGGSGANVLTF. In nucleotides, the CDR3 is TGTGCCAGCAGCCCTAGGACGGGGGGCTCTGGGGCCAACGTCCTGACTTTC.

The chain has TRBV30 and TRBJ1-1; 8 bases map to TRBD1. V shed 4 bases, J shed 5 bases, and the junction held 3 bases outside the gene matches. The CDR3 is made up of 12 amino acids. The germline gives CDR1 GTSNPN, CDR2 SVGIG (reference sequence). The chain's CDR3 is CAWNRGWTEAFF. The DNA of the CDR3 is TGTGCCTGGAACAGGGGGTGGACTGAAGCTTTCTTT.

The gene calls are TRBV7-3 and TRBJ2-1, with 8 bases aligning to TRBD2. J was trimmed by 7 bases and V by 4 bases; bases with no gene match: 12. CDR1 is SGHTA, CDR2 FQGTGA, per germline. The CDR3 consists of 16 residues. The CDR3: CASSSLERESGNEQFF. CDR3 in DNA: TGTGCCAGCAGCTCCCTGGAGCGGGAGTCGGGGAATGAGCAGTTCTTC.

The chain carries TRBV30 and TRBJ2-2; tentatively, D is TRBD1 or TRBD2 (7 bases each). This CDR3 spans 16 amino acids. Deletions cut 0 bases from V and 6 bases from J, with 17 bases between. Germline V gene lookup returns CDR1 GTSNPN and CDR2 SVGIG (reference sequence). CDR3 in amino acids: CAWSVGAGGGPGELFF. In DNA form, the CDR3 reads TGTGCCTGGAGTGTGGGAGCAGGGGGGGGTCCCGGGGAGCTGTTTTTT. The entire variable domain, with the rest obtained from reference TRBV30 and TRBJ2-2, is as follows: SQTIHQWPATLVQPVGSPLSLECTVEGTSNPNLYWYRQAAGRGLQLLFYSVGIGQISSEVPQNLSASRPQDRQFILSSKKLLLSDSGFYLCAWSVGAGGGPGELFFGEGSRLTVL.

V is TRBV3-1 (or the pseudogene TRBV3-2) and J is TRBJ2-5; 12 nucleotides line up with TRBD1. There are 17 residues in the CDR3. Losses at the gene ends were 1 base for V and 1 base for J; bases not matched to a gene: 4. Germline CDR1 LGHDT, CDR2 YNNKEL (reference sequence). For the CDR3, the DNA is TGTGCCAGCAGCCAAGGTGGGACAGGGGGCGTCCAAGAGACCCAGTACTTC. Protein: CASSQGGTGGVQETQYF.

The rearrangement joins TRBV18 to TRBJ2-2; D remains ambiguous. CDR1 and CDR2 from the germline V gene are KGHSH and LQKENI. The CDR3 runs to 13 residues. Between the trimmed V and J ends, which lost 4 bases and 7 bases, there was a span of 10 bases. The chain's CDR3 is CASSQVNYGELFF. The CDR3 nucleotides are TGTGCCAGCTCACAAGTGAATTACGGGGAGCTGTTTTTT. The entire variable domain, with the rest obtained from reference TRBV18 and TRBJ2-2, is as follows: NAGVMQNPRHLVRRRGQEARLRCSPMKGHSHVYWYRQLPEEGLKFMVYLQKENIIDESGMPKERFSAEFPKEGPSILRIQQVVRGDSAAYFCASSQVNYGELFFGEGSRLTVL.

The chain recombines TRBV9 with TRBJ2-7; 8 nucleotides agree with TRBD2. The ends lost 0 bases at V and 8 bases at J; junction bases unmatched: 10. This CDR3 comprises 15 residues. The V gene's germline CDR1 is SGDLS and CDR2 YYNGEE. Here the CDR3 reads CASSVGPAGATQQYF. CDR3 DNA: TGTGCCAGCAGCGTAGGCCCAGCGGGAGCGACCCAGCAGTACTTC.